Listed below are T cell receptor beta chains from one sample, sequenced in a study of blood T cell repertoires in COVID-19. The data were produced by immunoSEQ multiplex PCR, yet TCRdb's version contains in-frame clones alone and is incomplete. The table lists about 270,000 clones, over 75% of them singletons. Material for sequencing was PBMCs or T cells enriched from blood (not recorded which). These receptors originate from a woman in her 30s who had recovered from COVID-19. CDR3s include the opening cysteine and the closing phenylalanine or tryptophan. A D gene is named only where the DNA matches it firmly. Only part of the rows carry a size: once, few, many, or a class if the clone is expanded.

CASSQKGQGTIGYTF,TGCGCCAGCAGCCAGAAAGGACAGGGGACCATCGGCTACACCTTC,TRBD1,TRBV4-1,-,TRBJ1-2
CASTPRGFPYNEQFF,TGTGCCAGTACCCCCCGCGGGTTTCCCTACAATGAGCAGTTCTTC,-,TRBV19,once,TRBJ2-1
CASSLVKGRGTEAFF,TGTGCCAGCAGTTTAGTCAAGGGGCGGGGGACTGAAGCTTTCTTT,-,TRBV27,-,TRBJ1-1
CASSFSALRDEQYF,TGTGCCAGCAGTTTTTCGGCTCTCAGGGACGAGCAGTACTTC,-,TRBV28,once,TRBJ2-7
CASSTPGSLIYTF,TGTGCCAGCAGTACCCCCGGGAGCTTAATCTACACCTTC,-,TRBV6-5,-,TRBJ1-2
CASSSLIVTNYEQYF,TGTGCCAGCAGCTCACTAATCGTAACCAACTACGAGCAGTACTTC,-,TRBV11-2,-,TRBJ2-7
CASARTGSQYNEQFF,TGTGCTAGTGCCAGGACAGGGTCGCAATACAATGAGCAGTTCTTC,TRBD1,TRBV12-5,-,TRBJ2-1
CASSGQQGFHGYTF,TGTGCCAGCAGCGGGCAACAGGGGTTCCATGGCTACACCTTC,TRBD1,TRBV9,-,TRBJ1-2
CASRITGGTNEQYF,TGTGCCAGCAGGATTACAGGGGGCACAAACGAGCAGTACTTC,TRBD1,TRBV6-5,-,TRBJ2-7
CASSFSDSRNEKLFF,TGTGCCAGCAGCTTTTCTGACAGTCGTAATGAAAAACTGTTTTTT,-,TRBV3-1/TRBV3-2,-,TRBJ1-4
CASSPPSSHPTDTQYF,TGTGCCAGCAGCCCTCCTAGCTCCCATCCCACAGATACGCAGTATTTT,-,TRBV9,-,TRBJ2-3
CASSREGAGNTEAFF,TGCGCCAGCAGCAGAGAGGGGGCCGGGAACACTGAAGCTTTCTTT,TRBD1,TRBV5-1,-,TRBJ1-1
CASSLAPGTDTQYF,TGTGCCAGCAGCTTAGCGCCGGGCACAGATACGCAGTATTTT,-,TRBV7-9,-,TRBJ2-3
CASSYAIHNYGYTF,TGTGCCAGCAGTTACGCGATTCATAACTATGGCTACACCTTC,-,TRBV6-2/TRBV6-3,-,TRBJ1-2
CASRAGGVDGYTF,TGTGCCAGCAGGGCAGGGGGCGTTGATGGCTACACCTTC,TRBD1,TRBV12-3/TRBV12-4,-,TRBJ1-2
CATSRANSGDPSSYEQYF,TGTGCCACCAGCAGAGCGAATAGCGGGGATCCGAGCTCCTACGAGCAGTACTTC,TRBD2,TRBV15,once,TRBJ2-7
CSVRNTEAFF,TGCAGCGTTCGTAACACTGAAGCTTTCTTT,-,TRBV29-1,-,TRBJ1-1
CASSNDRALQPQHF,TGTGCCAGCAGCAATGACAGGGCCCTACAGCCCCAGCATTTT,TRBD1,TRBV11-2,-,TRBJ1-5
CASSEQGLTNEKLFF,TGTGCCAGCAGTGAACAGGGTTTGACTAATGAAAAACTGTTTTTT,-,TRBV2,-,TRBJ1-4
CATSDPDRVDTQYF,TGTGCCACCAGTGACCCTGACAGGGTAGATACGCAGTATTTT,TRBD1,TRBV24-1,-,TRBJ2-3
CASSQEVTGTQNQPQHF,TGCGCCAGCAGCCAAGAGGTTACAGGGACCCAAAATCAGCCCCAGCATTTT,-,TRBV4-3,-,TRBJ1-5
CASSFWETNTEAFF,TGTGCCAGCAGTTTTTGGGAGACGAACACTGAAGCTTTCTTT,-,TRBV28,-,TRBJ1-1
CASRGRGSGTEAFF,TGTGCCAGTAGGGGGAGGGGTAGTGGCACTGAAGCTTTCTTT,-,TRBV19,-,TRBJ1-1
CASSSGNHRDSTYEQYF,TGTGCCAGCAGTTCAGGAAACCACCGGGACAGCACCTACGAGCAGTACTTC,TRBD1,TRBV7-9,few,TRBJ2-7
CASSLQTNTEAFF,TGTGCCAGCAGCTTACAGACTAACACTGAAGCTTTCTTT,-,TRBV7-3,-,TRBJ1-1
CASGRSGSVSQETQYF,TGCGCCTCTGGGAGGAGCGGGAGTGTGAGCCAAGAGACCCAGTACTTC,TRBD2,TRBV5-1,-,TRBJ2-5
CASDRLNTEAFF,TGTGCGAGTGACAGGTTGAACACTGAAGCTTTCTTT,-,TRBV12-3/TRBV12-4,-,TRBJ1-1
CASSPPRQGLGNEQFF,TGTGCCAGCAGCCCCCCCCGACAGGGGTTGGGGAATGAGCAGTTCTTC,TRBD1,TRBV6-2/TRBV6-3,-,TRBJ2-1
CASSLMGSPGRPEAFF,TGTGCCAGCAGCTTAATGGGGTCACCGGGGAGACCTGAAGCTTTCTTT,-,TRBV7-3,-,TRBJ1-1
CASSLDRSRTYEQYF,TGTGCCAGCAGCCTCGACAGGTCCAGAACGTACGAGCAGTACTTC,-,TRBV7-2,-,TRBJ2-7
CASSQIAGRQETQYF,TGCGCCAGCAGCCAGATAGCGGGGCGGCAAGAGACCCAGTACTTC,TRBD2,TRBV4-3,few,TRBJ2-5
CASTVRAQLNTEAFF,TGTGCCAGCACCGTAAGAGCGCAACTGAACACTGAAGCTTTCTTT,-,TRBV28,-,TRBJ1-1
CASRPTDRGHNSPLHF,TGTGCCAGCAGACCGACGGACAGGGGGCATAATTCACCCCTCCACTTT,TRBD1,TRBV27,-,TRBJ1-6
CASSVQGRGRQPQHF,TGTGCCAGCAGTGTACAGGGACGGGGAAGACAGCCCCAGCATTTT,-,TRBV28,-,TRBJ1-5
CASSLDASIVGYTF,TGCGCCAGCAGCTTGGATGCGTCCATCGTAGGCTACACCTTC,-,TRBV5-1,-,TRBJ1-2
CASSPLWSGLRAYEQYF,TGTGCCAGTAGCCCCCTCTGGTCCGGACTGAGAGCCTACGAGCAGTACTTC,-,TRBV19,-,TRBJ2-7
CASSYDTAGDTQYF,TGTGCCAGCAGCTATGACACCGCGGGAGATACGCAGTATTTT,-,TRBV2,-,TRBJ2-3